Listed below are T cell receptor beta chains from one sample, sequenced in a study of T cells in Graves' hyperthyroidism and ophthalmopathy. Via MiXCR, TCRdb re-called the multiplex PCR reads, giving one row per CDR3 protein. The sample lists 500,000 to 650,000 distinct CDR3 sequences; about 15% were seen once. Sequencing was performed on blood. Receptor source: a woman aged 50 to 60 with Graves' ophthalmopathy. CDR3s include the opening cysteine and the closing phenylalanine or tryptophan. Each record gives: V gene, clone size, D gene, J gene, CDR3 length, CDR3 DNA, CDR3 protein. D genes are given only for firm matches. Not all rows give a size; the values are once, few, many and, for expanded clones, a class.

V: TRBV2; size: many; D: -; J: TRBJ2-7; length: 13; DNA: TGTGCCAGCAGTGAGGGGACCTCCTACGAGCAGTACTTC; CDR3: CASSEGTSYEQYF
V: TRBV15; size: many; D: -; J: TRBJ2-1; length: 17; DNA: TGTGCCACCAGCAGGTCACCATCCGGGACCAGGAATAATGAGCAGTTCTTC; CDR3: CATSRSPSGTRNNEQFF
V: TRBV7-3; size: -; D: -; J: TRBJ2-5; length: 16; DNA: TGTGCCAGCAGCTTAGGGGTGGCGGGACTCCGAGAGACCCAGTACTTC; CDR3: CASSLGVAGLRETQYF
V: TRBV13; size: many; D: -; J: TRBJ2-1; length: 15; DNA: TGTGCCAGCATACGTCGGGGCCTACAGGGCAATGAGCAGTTCTTC; CDR3: CASIRRGLQGNEQFF
V: TRBV10-3; size: -; D: -; J: TRBJ2-7; length: 14; DNA: TGTGCCATCAGTGAGTCAAGTGCCCTCTACGAGCAGTACTTC; CDR3: CAISESSALYEQYF
V: TRBV6-1; size: -; D: -; J: TRBJ2-4; length: 15; DNA: TGTGCCAGCAGCCCTGAAGGGGTTGGGAGAAACATTCAGTACTTC; CDR3: CASSPEGVGRNIQYF
V: TRBV11-2; size: many; D: TRBD2; J: TRBJ2-5; length: 15; DNA: TGTGCCAGCAGCTTAGCTAGCGGACGGCAAGAGACCCAGTACTTC; CDR3: CASSLASGRQETQYF
V: TRBV25-1; size: -; D: TRBD1; J: TRBJ2-1; length: 14; DNA: TGTGCCAGCAGTGACCCGACAGGGAGTAATGAGCAGTTCTTC; CDR3: CASSDPTGSNEQFF
V: TRBV28; size: many; D: -; J: TRBJ2-3; length: 18; DNA: TGTGCCAGCAGTTTAACTCCCGCGACAGGATCGAGGAAAGATACGCAGTATTTT; CDR3: CASSLTPATGSRKDTQYF
V: TRBV28; size: many; D: -; J: TRBJ2-2; length: 14; DNA: TGTGCCAGCAGTTTAAGCCTCAACACCGGGGAGCTGTTTTTT; CDR3: CASSLSLNTGELFF
V: TRBV29-1; size: many; D: -; J: TRBJ2-3; length: 13; DNA: TGCAGCGTTGTCTCTCTTTACACAGATACGCAGTATTTT; CDR3: CSVVSLYTDTQYF
V: TRBV27; size: many; D: -; J: TRBJ1-2; length: 15; DNA: TGTGCCAGCAGTTTAAGACTGGACGGACCGTATGGCTACACCTTC; CDR3: CASSLRLDGPYGYTF
V: TRBV24-1; size: many; D: -; J: TRBJ2-7; length: 16; DNA: TGTGCCACCAGTGATCCCCGATCGGGCGGGGACATCGAGCAGTACTTC; CDR3: CATSDPRSGGDIEQYF
V: TRBV19; size: -; D: -; J: TRBJ1-5; length: 17; DNA: TGTGCCAGTAGTATAGGGGGCCGGGAGCCGAGGAATCAGCCCCAGCATTTT; CDR3: CASSIGGREPRNQPQHF
V: TRBV7-8; size: many; D: -; J: TRBJ2-7; length: 14; DNA: TGTGCCAGCAGCCCGGTAATGAGCTCCTACGAGCAGTACTTC; CDR3: CASSPVMSSYEQYF
V: TRBV20-1; size: many; D: TRBD1; J: TRBJ1-2; length: 16; DNA: TGCAGTGCTAGAGAACACCGGGACAGGGATCGAGTAGGCTACACCTTC; CDR3: CSAREHRDRDRVGYTF
V: TRBV5-8; size: many; D: -; J: TRBJ2-3; length: 15; DNA: TGTGCCAGCAGCTTGACCCAACCAGACACAGATACGCAGTATTTT; CDR3: CASSLTQPDTDTQYF
V: TRBV29-1; size: -; D: -; J: TRBJ2-7; length: 15; DNA: TGCAGCGCCCAAGAGCGGGACAGAAGCTCCTACGAGCAGTACTTC; CDR3: CSAQERDRSSYEQYF
V: TRBV3-1; size: -; D: -; J: TRBJ2-5; length: 14; DNA: TGTGCCAGCAGCCAAGTATCCAGGGGAGAGACCCAGTACTTC; CDR3: CASSQVSRGETQYF
V: TRBV7-2; size: many; D: -; J: TRBJ1-1; length: 16; DNA: TGTGCCAGCAGCTTATTGAATATGTTGACCAACACTGAAGCTTTCTTT; CDR3: CASSLLNMLTNTEAFF
V: TRBV9; size: -; D: TRBD2; J: TRBJ2-7; length: 15; DNA: TGTGCCAGCAGCCCCGGTTCTGAGCGGGAGGGCGAGCAGTACTTC; CDR3: CASSPGSEREGEQYF
V: TRBV27; size: many; D: TRBD2; J: TRBJ2-7; length: 17; DNA: TGTGCCAGCAGTTTACGTGTGAAGCGGGAGGGCCTGACGGAGCAGTACTTC; CDR3: CASSLRVKREGLTEQYF
V: TRBV3-1; size: many; D: -; J: TRBJ2-1; length: 15; DNA: TGTGCCAGCAGCCAAGGGTTAGGAGCCGTCGATGAGCAGTTCTTC; CDR3: CASSQGLGAVDEQFF
V: TRBV12-5; size: many; D: -; J: TRBJ2-3; length: 13; DNA: TGTGCTAGTGGTTCCACTAAAGGTGATACGCAGTATTTT; CDR3: CASGSTKGDTQYF
V: TRBV5-6; size: many; D: -; J: TRBJ2-3; length: 14; DNA: TGTGCCAGCAGCTCCGGTCACTTCGTATATACGCAGTATTTT; CDR3: CASSSGHFVYTQYF
V: TRBV19; size: few; D: -; J: TRBJ2-1; length: 14; DNA: TGTGCCAGTAGTATGGGGCTGGTAACCAATGAGCAGTTCTTC; CDR3: CASSMGLVTNEQFF